These T cell receptor beta chains were read from a single sample in a study of blood T cell repertoires in COVID-19. Method: immunoSEQ multiplex PCR; TCRdb's copy keeps in-frame clones and lacks some. The sample has some 180,000 clones; approximately 80% are singletons. The sequencing input was PBMCs or T cells enriched from blood (not recorded which). These receptors originate from a man in his 60s who had been exposed to COVID-19. The CDR3 runs from the conserved cysteine through the conserved F or W. D genes are given only for firm matches. Expanded clones are given a class, and other clones once, few, many or no size at all.

>-|-|TRBJ2-7|TRBV11-2
CASSLRGASSYEQYF
TGTGCCAGCAGCTTACGGGGGGCTAGCTCCTACGAGCAGTACTTC
>TRBD2|-|TRBJ2-1|TRBV5-8
CASSLGASGKYNEQFF
TGTGCCAGCAGCTTGGGGGCTAGCGGGAAGTACAATGAGCAGTTCTTC
>-|-|TRBJ2-3|TRBV6-1
CASSEAGGRGPDTQYF
TGTGCCAGCAGTGAAGCTGGGGGCAGGGGCCCAGATACGCAGTATTTT
>-|-|TRBJ1-1|TRBV7-2
CASSRARGRTEAFF
TGTGCCAGCAGCCGGGCCAGGGGCCGAACTGAAGCTTTCTTT
>TRBD2|once|TRBJ2-3|TRBV5-8
CASSLLAGESADTQYF
TGTGCCAGCAGCTTGCTAGCGGGAGAGAGTGCAGATACGCAGTATTTT
>-|-|TRBJ1-2|TRBV2
CASSEGGNYGYTF
TGTGCCAGCAGTGAAGGCGGTAACTATGGCTACACCTTC
>TRBD2|-|TRBJ2-1|TRBV27
CASSPRGGGINEQFF
TGTGCCAGCAGTCCCCGGGGGGGTGGAATCAATGAGCAGTTCTTC
>-|once|TRBJ2-1|TRBV9
CASSVDPGSNDNEQFF
TGTGCCAGCAGCGTAGACCCCGGGAGTAACGACAATGAGCAGTTCTTC
>-|-|TRBJ2-1|TRBV4-3
CASSQDFASEQFF
TGCGCCAGCAGCCAAGATTTTGCGAGTGAGCAGTTCTTC
>-|-|TRBJ1-5|TRBV27
CASSRIQGDQPQHF
TGTGCCAGCAGCCGGATACAGGGAGATCAGCCCCAGCATTTT
>TRBD1|-|TRBJ1-6|TRBV7-2
CASSPKTGPSSPLHF
TGTGCCAGCAGCCCGAAGACAGGGCCGAGCTCACCCCTCCACTTT
>-|-|TRBJ1-5|TRBV27
CASSLSSYSNQPQHF
TGTGCCAGCAGTTTATCCTCGTATAGCAATCAGCCCCAGCATTTT
>-|-|TRBJ2-2|TRBV7-3
CASSLARGTGELFF
TGTGCCAGCAGCTTAGCGCGAGGCACCGGGGAGCTGTTTTTT
>-|-|TRBJ1-1|TRBV4-1
CASSRDNEAFF
TGCGCCAGCAGTCGGGACAATGAAGCTTTCTTT
>-|-|TRBJ2-1|TRBV27
CASSFLPPNEQFF
TGTGCCAGCAGTTTTCTCCCCCCCAATGAGCAGTTCTTC
>-|-|TRBJ2-2|TRBV6-6
CASSQAAPGTGELFF
TGTGCCAGCAGTCAAGCCGCGCCAGGGACCGGGGAGCTGTTTTTT
>-|-|TRBJ2-6|TRBV18
CASSPGRAGANVLTF
TGTGCCAGCTCACCAGGCAGGGCTGGGGCCAACGTCCTGACTTTC
>-|-|TRBJ1-1|TRBV7-9
CASSYLRTEAFF
TGTGCCAGCAGCTACCTCCGGACTGAAGCTTTCTTT
>TRBD1|-|TRBJ1-3|TRBV19
CASSTRQGRGSGNTIYF
TGTGCCAGTAGTACGAGACAGGGAAGGGGCTCTGGAAACACCATATATTTT
>TRBD2|-|TRBJ2-5|TRBV11-2
CASSASYGLAGGEETQYF
TGTGCCAGCAGCGCGAGCTACGGACTAGCGGGGGGCGAAGAGACCCAGTACTTC
>-|-|TRBJ1-1|TRBV21-1
CASSKAGGRTGWTEAFF
TGTGCCAGCAGCAAAGCGGGTGGACGGACAGGGTGGACTGAAGCTTTCTTT
>-|-|TRBJ2-5|TRBV5-1
CASRGGETQYF
TGCGCCAGCAGAGGCGGAGAGACCCAGTACTTC
>-|-|TRBJ2-4|TRBV6-2/TRBV6-3
CASSKVVGGINIQYF
TGTGCCAGCAGCAAGGTCGTAGGCGGGATTAACATTCAGTACTTC
>TRBD1|-|TRBJ1-5|TRBV5-1
CASSTGTGGGQPQHF
TGCGCCAGCAGCACGGGGACAGGGGGAGGACAGCCCCAGCATTTT
>-|-|TRBJ1-2|TRBV30
CAWSERGDYGYTF
TGTGCCTGGAGTGAACGGGGGGACTATGGCTACACCTTC
>TRBD2|-|TRBJ2-1|TRBV3-1/TRBV3-2
CASSREGLRDEQFF
TGTGCCAGCAGCCGGGAGGGCCTTAGGGATGAGCAGTTCTTC
>-|-|TRBJ1-4|TRBV28
CASRDGELAADWEKLFF
TGTGCCAGCAGAGACGGCGAACTGGCGGCCGACTGGGAAAAACTGTTTTTT
>TRBD1|few|TRBJ1-5|TRBV29-1
CSVRQGGEPQHF
TGCAGCGTTCGACAGGGGGGGGAACCCCAGCATTTT
>-|-|TRBJ1-5|TRBV2
CASSEGRARQPQHF
TGTGCCAGCAGTGAGGGCAGGGCTAGGCAGCCCCAGCATTTT
>-|-|TRBJ1-6|TRBV27
CASSYTGSPLHF
TGTGCCAGCAGTTACACGGGTTCACCCCTCCACTTT
>-|-|TRBJ2-7|TRBV18
CAPGRVGHEQYF
TGTGCCCCGGGCAGGGTAGGCCACGAGCAGTACTTC
>TRBD1|-|TRBJ2-7|TRBV24-1
CATSDSGTGPYEQYF
TGTGCCACCAGTGATTCCGGGACAGGTCCCTACGAGCAGTACTTC
>-|-|TRBJ2-1|TRBV7-2
CASRLDRSSYNEQFF
TGTGCCAGCAGACTTGACAGGAGCTCCTACAATGAGCAGTTCTTC
>-|few|TRBJ2-3|TRBV13
CASSLTGLLAGDTQYF
TGTGCCAGCAGCCTGACAGGGCTTCTAGCGGGAGATACGCAGTATTTT
>TRBD2|once|TRBJ2-3|TRBV5-1
CASTRREITDTQYF
TGCGCCAGCACTCGGCGGGAGATCACAGATACGCAGTATTTT
>-|-|TRBJ2-1|TRBV6-2/TRBV6-3
CASSRMGLSHEQFF
TGTGCCAGCAGTCGAATGGGACTGTCCCATGAGCAGTTCTTC
>-|-|TRBJ2-5|TRBV28
CASSLSRETQYF
TGTGCCAGCAGTTTATCCCGGGAGACCCAGTACTTC
>-|-|TRBJ2-1|TRBV5-1
CASSGASFAYNEQFF
TGCGCCAGCAGCGGAGCGTCGTTTGCCTACAATGAGCAGTTCTTC
>TRBD2|-|TRBJ2-1|TRBV9
CASSAGTSNEQFF
TGTGCCAGCAGCGCCGGGACTAGCAATGAGCAGTTCTTC
>TRBD2|-|TRBJ2-1|TRBV6-1
CASSDRGGTSGTSSYNEQFF
TGTGCCAGCAGTGATAGGGGTGGGACTAGCGGGACTAGCTCCTACAATGAGCAGTTCTTC
>-|-|TRBJ2-2|TRBV19
CASSIAETENTGELFF
TGTGCCAGTAGTATAGCTGAGACAGAGAACACCGGGGAGCTGTTTTTT
>TRBD2|-|TRBJ2-1|TRBV13
CASSPRAGDNEQFF
TGTGCCAGCAGCCCAAGAGCGGGAGACAATGAGCAGTTCTTC
>TRBD2|-|TRBJ2-3|TRBV9
CASSVASGSSTDTQYF
TGTGCCAGCAGCGTGGCTAGCGGGAGTAGCACAGATACGCAGTATTTT
>-|-|TRBJ2-3|TRBV5-1
CASNRVATDTQYF
TGCGCCAGCAACCGGGTGGCAACAGATACGCAGTATTTT
>-|-|TRBJ1-1|TRBV4-2
CASSQRSKGVGTEAFF
TGTGCCAGCAGCCAACGATCTAAGGGGGTCGGGACTGAAGCTTTCTTT